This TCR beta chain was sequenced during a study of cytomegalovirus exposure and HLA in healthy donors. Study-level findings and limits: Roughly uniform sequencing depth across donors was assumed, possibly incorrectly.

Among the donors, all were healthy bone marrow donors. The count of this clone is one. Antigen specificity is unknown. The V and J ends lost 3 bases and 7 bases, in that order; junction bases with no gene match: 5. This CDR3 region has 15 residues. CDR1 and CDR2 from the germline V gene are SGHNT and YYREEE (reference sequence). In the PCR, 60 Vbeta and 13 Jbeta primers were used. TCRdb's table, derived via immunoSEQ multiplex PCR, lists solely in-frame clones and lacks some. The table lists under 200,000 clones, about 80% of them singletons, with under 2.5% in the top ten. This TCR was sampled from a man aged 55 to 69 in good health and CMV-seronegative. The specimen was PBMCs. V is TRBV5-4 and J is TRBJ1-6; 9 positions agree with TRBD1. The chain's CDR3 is CASSSRDRVNSPLHF. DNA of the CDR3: TGTGCCAGCAGCTCCCGGGACAGGGTAAATTCACCCCTCCACTTT.